This T cell receptor (beta chain) derives from a study of T cells after yellow fever vaccination. About the research overall: SMART-Seq v4 Ultra Low Input prepared the low-cell-number fractions. Study findings and constraints: Reappearance after the booster was seen for most primary-vaccination clones, at roughly 96% CD4 and 80% to 90% CD8.

TCRdb itself ran the 5' RACE reads through MiXCR, one entry per CDR3 protein. Altogether about 110,000 distinct CDR3 sequences are present, around 8% being singletons, with the ten largest covering about 25%. Many counts were recorded for this clonotype. Its cognate antigen is unknown. Germline loops: CDR1 LGHDT, CDR2 YNNKEL (reference sequence). V was cut by 1 base and J by 4 bases, with 8 bases left in between. CDR3 length equals 14 residues. Here the sequenced sample was CD8+ T cells sorted from PBMCs, taken 45 days after the yellow fever booster vaccination. This clonotype originated in a man younger than 40 who received the YFV17D yellow fever vaccine. The chain is built from TRBV3-1 and TRBJ1-5, with D perhaps TRBD1 (5 bases). This CDR3 reads CASSQGQGNQPQHF. DNA of the CDR3: TGTGCCAGCAGCCAAGGGCAGGGTAATCAGCCCCAGCATTTT.